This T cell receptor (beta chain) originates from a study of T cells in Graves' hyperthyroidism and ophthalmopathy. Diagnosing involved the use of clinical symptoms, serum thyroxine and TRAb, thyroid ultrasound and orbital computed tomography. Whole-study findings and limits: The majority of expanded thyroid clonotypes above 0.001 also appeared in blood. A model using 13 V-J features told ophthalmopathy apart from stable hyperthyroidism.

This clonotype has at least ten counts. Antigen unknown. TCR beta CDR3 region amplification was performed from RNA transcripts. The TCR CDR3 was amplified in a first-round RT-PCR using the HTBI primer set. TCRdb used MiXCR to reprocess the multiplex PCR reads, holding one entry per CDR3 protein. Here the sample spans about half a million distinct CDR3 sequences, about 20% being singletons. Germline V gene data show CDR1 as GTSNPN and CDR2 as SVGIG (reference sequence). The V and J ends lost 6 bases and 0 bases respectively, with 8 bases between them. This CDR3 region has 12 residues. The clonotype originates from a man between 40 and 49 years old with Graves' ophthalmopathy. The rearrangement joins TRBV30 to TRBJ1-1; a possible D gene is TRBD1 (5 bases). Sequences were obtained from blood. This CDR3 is CACRQMNTEAFF. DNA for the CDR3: TGTGCCTGTCGACAGATGAACACTGAAGCTTTCTTT.